Below, one T cell receptor beta chain is given with its context. This record comes from a study of blood T cell repertoires in COVID-19. The overall study: The analysed material was cDNA or gDNA that came from T cells, B-cell-depleted T cells, or PBMCs.

V shed 5 bases, J shed 8 bases, and the junction held 5 bases outside the gene matches. Per the germline V gene, CDR1 is MNHEY and CDR2 is SVGAGI. This CDR3 region has 13 residues. Generated by immunoSEQ multiplex PCR, the TCRdb table keeps only in-frame clones and is missing some. The data hold 30,000 or so clones, with about nine tenths observed a single time. Source material: peripheral blood. This clonotype originated in a human donor with active COVID-19. The donor label of this sample is uncertain. The V and J genes are TRBV6-5 and TRBJ2-1; 8 nucleotides agree with TRBD1. DNA of the CDR3: TGTGCCAGCAGTCGGACAGGGAGTCATGAGCAGTTCTTC. It encodes CASSRTGSHEQFF.